This T cell receptor (beta chain) came from a study of CD8 T cells in ankylosing spondylitis. Whole-study results and caveats: Blood of patients with ankylosing spondylitis appeared to be characterized by a TCR beta motif of fewer than 10 highly homologous variants. Disease-linked clones were reportedly significantly enriched in matched ankylosing spondylitis synovial fluid.

Making use of molecular barcodes, quantitative 5'-RACE generated TCR beta libraries. TCRdb redid the calling of the 5' RACE reads with MiXCR, one entry per CDR3 protein. The sample has about 150,000 distinct CDR3 sequences; under 55% are singletons. About this clonotype: The antigen is unknown.

Trimming shortened V by 4 bases and J by 8 bases, and 13 bases separated the two germline ends. The germline gives CDR1 SGHKS, CDR2 YYEKEE (reference sequence). CDR3 length equals 13 residues. The chain uses TRBV5-5 and TRBJ2-1, with TRBD2 as a possible D gene (5 bases). The receptor's source is a male donor with ankylosing spondylitis. The source material was synovial fluid, either unsorted or a sorted T cell fraction (not recorded which). The CDR3, as DNA: TGTGCCAGCAGCATTGACTATCCCTATGAGCAGTTCTTC. Protein sequence: CASSIDYPYEQFF.